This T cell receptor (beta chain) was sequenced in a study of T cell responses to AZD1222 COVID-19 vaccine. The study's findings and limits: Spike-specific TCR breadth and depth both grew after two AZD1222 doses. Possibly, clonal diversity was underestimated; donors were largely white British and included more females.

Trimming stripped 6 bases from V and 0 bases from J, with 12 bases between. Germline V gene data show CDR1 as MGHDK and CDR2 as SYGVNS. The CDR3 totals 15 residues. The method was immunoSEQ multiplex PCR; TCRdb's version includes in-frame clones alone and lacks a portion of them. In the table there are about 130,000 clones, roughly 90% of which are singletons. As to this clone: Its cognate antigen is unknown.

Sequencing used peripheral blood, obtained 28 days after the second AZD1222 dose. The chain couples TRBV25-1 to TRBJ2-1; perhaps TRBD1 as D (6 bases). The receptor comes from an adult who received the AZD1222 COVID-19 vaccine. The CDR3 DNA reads TGTGCCAGCAGGGATGGACAGAGCTCCTACAATGAGCAGTTCTTC. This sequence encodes CASRDGQSSYNEQFF.